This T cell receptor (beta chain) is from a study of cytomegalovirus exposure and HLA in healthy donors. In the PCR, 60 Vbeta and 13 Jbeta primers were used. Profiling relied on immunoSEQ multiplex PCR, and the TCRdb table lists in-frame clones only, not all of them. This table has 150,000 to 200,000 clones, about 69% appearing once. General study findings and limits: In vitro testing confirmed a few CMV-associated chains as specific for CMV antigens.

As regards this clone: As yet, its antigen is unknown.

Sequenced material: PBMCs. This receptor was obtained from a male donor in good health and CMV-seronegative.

As DNA, the CDR3 is TGTGCCAGCAGCTTAAGGTCCGGGTCCGGCAATCAGCCCCAGCATTTT. Its protein product is CASSLRSGSGNQPQHF. The rearrangement links TRBV7-9 to TRBJ1-5, with D unclear. Germline V gene data show CDR1 as SEHNR and CDR2 as FQNEAQ (reference sequence). The CDR3 is 16 amino acids. V lost 2 bases, J lost 2 bases, and 13 bases lay in between.